What follows are 15 T cell receptor beta chains derived from one specimen sequenced in a study of shared clonotypes between healthy human individuals. Measured with immunoSEQ multiplex PCR; TCRdb has only the in-frame clones, and not every one. Among approximately 500,000 clones listed, roughly 78% were seen once. The sequencing input was PBMCs. These receptors were obtained from a woman in her thirties or forties in good health. Some clones in this sample may be carry-over from other donors' samples.

This clone was seen just once. This chain connects TRBV18 to TRBJ1-6, with D maybe TRBD1 (6 bases). The V end lost 2 bases, the J end lost 11 bases, and 10 bases lay between the germline ends. CDR1 is KGHSH, CDR2 LQKENI, per germline. The length of the CDR3 is 13 residues. The CDR3 DNA sequence: TGTGCCAGCTCACCAGGGGGCGAGACACCCCTCCACTTT. It yields the protein CASSPGGETPLHF.

The chain employs TRBV28 and TRBJ2-1; 7 bases match TRBD1. The J segment lost 4 bases and the V segment lost 6 bases, leaving 3 bases of the junction unmatched. Germline CDR1 and CDR2: MDHEN and SYDVKM. This CDR3 comprises 13 residues. DNA of the CDR3: TGTGCCAGCAGACCGGGACAGTACAATGAGCAGTTCTTC. Amino acid sequence: CASRPGQYNEQFF.

V and J are TRBV28 and TRBJ2-4; D is uncertain. Germline V gene sequence: CDR1 MDHEN, CDR2 SYDVKM. The ends were cut back, 2 bases at V and 1 base at J, with 6 bases in the middle. CDR3 length equals 14 residues. The CDR3 nucleotides are TGTGCCAGCAGTTTACAGACTGCCAAAAACATTCAGTACTTC. Protein sequence: CASSLQTAKNIQYF.

V is TRBV28 and J is TRBJ1-1, with 9 nucleotides matching TRBD1. This CDR3 has 12 residues. Per the germline V gene, CDR1 is MDHEN and CDR2 is SYDVKM. J gave up 10 bases and V 6 bases, and 6 bases lay outside the gene matches. The CDR3 region is CASRDGGQGAFF. The DNA for the CDR3 is TGTGCCAGCAGAGACGGGGGACAGGGAGCTTTCTTT. The full variable domain, in which reference TRBV28 and TRBJ1-1 provide the parts outside the CDR3, is DVKVTQSSRYLVKRTGEKVFLECVQDMDHENMFWYRQDPGLGLRLIYFSYDVKMKEKGDIPEGYSVSREKKERFSLILESASTNQTSMYLCASRDGGQGAFFGQGTRLTVV.

This clone was observed a handful of times. Other DNA variants within this sample encode the same CDR3. The chain is built from TRBV7-2 and TRBJ2-7, with 8 bases matching TRBD1. V was pared by 5 bases and J by 3 bases, with 9 bases of the junction left unmatched. The germline gives CDR1 SGHTA, CDR2 FQGNSA. The CDR3 is 15 amino acids. The CDR3 DNA reads TGTGCCAGCAGCCTAGGGCAGGGGGCTTTCTACGAGCAGTACTTC. Protein product: CASSLGQGAFYEQYF.

This clone has a single count. V gene TRBV11-2 combines with J gene TRBJ1-1; TRBD1 aligns across 9 bases. The CDR3 length is 13 residues. Germline trimming cut 7 bases from V and 1 base from J; bases unmatched to any gene: 1. Germline CDR1 reads SGHAT; CDR2 reads FQNNGV. CDR3 loop: CASKGQGNTEAFF. DNA for the CDR3: TGTGCCAGCAAGGGACAGGGGAACACTGAAGCTTTCTTT.

This rearrangement joins TRBV5-4 to TRBJ2-7; 9 nucleotides align to TRBD2. CDR3 length: 16 residues. The J segment lost 7 bases and the V segment lost 4 bases, leaving 15 bases of the junction unmatched. Per the germline V gene, CDR1 is SGHNT and CDR2 is YYREEE (reference sequence). The CDR3 DNA sequence: TGTGCCAGCAGCGAGGCGGGAGGGCGCTCGGTGTGGGAGCAGTACTTC. Translating gives CASSEAGGRSVWEQYF.

The J gene is TRBJ1-2, the V gene TRBV7-6, with 9 bases lining up with TRBD1. This CDR3 spans 17 amino acids. Germline values: CDR1 SGHVS, CDR2 FNYEAQ. The V segment lost 5 bases and the J segment 6 bases; nucleotides outside the gene matches: 16. CDR3 amino acids: CASSIPDRGSGVNGYTF. CDR3 in DNA: TGTGCCAGCAGCATACCGGACAGGGGAAGTGGGGTAAATGGCTACACCTTC.

The rearrangement joins TRBV15 to TRBJ2-1, with TRBD2 matching over 8 bases. CDR1 and CDR2 (germline): LNHNV, YYDKDF (reference sequence). Trimming took 7 bases from V and 4 from J; bases not matched to a gene: 6. The CDR3 is 14 residues long. The CDR3 DNA reads as TGTGCCACCACCCCGGGACTAGAGTACAATGAGCAGTTCTTC. It codes for CATTPGLEYNEQFF.

This chain joins TRBV5-1 and TRBJ2-3; D remains unclear. The CDR3 spans 16 residues. Germline CDR1 is SGHRS and CDR2 is YFSETQ. V was clipped by 0 bases and J by 1 base, with 12 bases between them. The CDR3 here is CASSLANEIGTDTQYF. The CDR3 nucleotides are TGCGCCAGCAGCTTGGCCAATGAGATAGGCACAGATACGCAGTATTTT.

This clone has only one observation. This chain connects TRBV5-4 to TRBJ2-2, with TRBD2 matching over 10 bases. The V gene end was trimmed by 4 bases and the J gene end by 5 bases; junction bases not matched to a gene: 11. This CDR3 comprises 17 residues. In germline, CDR1 is SGHNT, CDR2 YYREEE (reference sequence). The CDR3 here is CASSRFSLAGRTGELFF. The CDR3, as DNA: TGTGCCAGCAGCCGTTTCTCACTAGCGGGAAGGACCGGGGAGCTGTTTTTT.

In its sample, this clone was seen once. The V gene is TRBV18, the J gene TRBJ2-1; D is perhaps TRBD1 or TRBD2 (5 bases each). The CDR3 is 16 residues long. Per the germline V gene, CDR1 is KGHSH and CDR2 is LQKENI. Between the trimmed V and J ends, which lost 5 bases and 4 bases, there was a span of 18 bases. CDR3 bases: TGTGCCAGCTCAACGTCTGGGGCGGGCCTGTACAATGAGCAGTTCTTC. It codes for CASSTSGAGLYNEQFF. Full variable domain (outside the CDR3, taken from reference TRBV18 and TRBJ2-1): NAGVMQNPRHLVRRRGQEARLRCSPMKGHSHVYWYRQLPEEGLKFMVYLQKENIIDESGMPKERFSAEFPKEGPSILRIQQVVRGDSAAYFCASSTSGAGLYNEQFFGPGTRLTVL.

This chain uses TRBV30 with TRBJ2-5, with D possibly being TRBD1 or TRBD2 (5 bases each). The germline V gene has CDR1 GTSNPN and CDR2 SVGIG (reference sequence). Trimming removed 4 bases from V and 4 bases from J, with 10 bases in between. This CDR3 spans 12 amino acids. CDR3 sequence reads: CAWKPGGETQYF. The DNA for the CDR3 is TGTGCCTGGAAACCTGGGGGAGAGACCCAGTACTTC. Full variable domain (remainder filled in from reference TRBV30 and TRBJ2-5): SQTIHQWPATLVQPVGSPLSLECTVEGTSNPNLYWYRQAAGRGLQLLFYSVGIGQISSEVPQNLSASRPQDRQFILSSKKLLLSDSGFYLCAWKPGGETQYFGPGTRLLVL.

The gene calls are TRBV7-2 and TRBJ2-7; D uncertain. The CDR3 has 11 residues. Trimming cost V 1 base and J 5 bases, with 3 bases left between them. Germline lookup yields CDR1 SGHTA and CDR2 FQGNSA. The CDR3 protein is CASSLVNEQYF. The CDR3 DNA is TGTGCCAGCAGCTTAGTGAACGAGCAGTACTTC.

As DNA, the CDR3 is TGTGCCAGCATCGCGACTAGCGGGGGCTACGAGCAGTACTTC. Its translation is CASIATSGGYEQYF. The chain recombines TRBV6-6 with TRBJ2-7; 12 bases match TRBD2. The CDR3 extends over 14 amino acids. Trimming took 7 bases from V and 3 from J; bases not matched to a gene: 4. CDR1 is MNHNY, CDR2 SVGAGI, per germline (reference sequence).